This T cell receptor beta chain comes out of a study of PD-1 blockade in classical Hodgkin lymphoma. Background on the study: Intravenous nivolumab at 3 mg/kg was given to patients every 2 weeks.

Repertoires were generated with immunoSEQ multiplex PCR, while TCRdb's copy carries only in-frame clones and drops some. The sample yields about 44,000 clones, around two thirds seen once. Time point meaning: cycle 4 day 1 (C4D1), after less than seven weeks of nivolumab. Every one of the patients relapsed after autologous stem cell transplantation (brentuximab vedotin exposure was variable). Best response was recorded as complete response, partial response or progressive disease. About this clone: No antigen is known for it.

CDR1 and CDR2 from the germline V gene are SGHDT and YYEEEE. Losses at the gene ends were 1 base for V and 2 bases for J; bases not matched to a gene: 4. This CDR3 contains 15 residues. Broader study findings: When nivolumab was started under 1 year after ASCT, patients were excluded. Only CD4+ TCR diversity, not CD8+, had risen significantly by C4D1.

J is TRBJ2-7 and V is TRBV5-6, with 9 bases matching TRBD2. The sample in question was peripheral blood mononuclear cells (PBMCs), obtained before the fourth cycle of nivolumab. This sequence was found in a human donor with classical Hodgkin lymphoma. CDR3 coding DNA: TGTGCCAGCAGCTTGTTGACTAGCGGACCCTACGAGCAGTACTTC. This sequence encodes CASSLLTSGPYEQYF.